Below, 14 T cell receptor beta chains from the same sample are listed, as sequenced in a study of regulatory dendritic cells for organ transplantation. Allogeneic regulatory or mature dendritic cells were co-cultured for roughly five days with CFSE-labeled sorted T cells at 1:10. Their specific antigens are unknown. Sequencing used immunoSEQ multiplex PCR; TCRdb keeps in-frame clones, though not all of them. The table records approximately 22,000 clones, less than 90% of them present only once. Material: naive CD4+ T cells from blood cultured with dendritic cells. As for subset: CD45RA+ naive T cells. Source of these receptors: a human donor in good health.

The chain carries TRBV5-5 and TRBJ2-5, with unresolved D. The CDR3 is 13 amino acids. V shed 4 bases and J shed 2 bases, with 9 bases lying between them. CDR1 is SGHKS and CDR2 is YYEKEE in the germline V gene (reference sequence). In DNA form, the CDR3 reads TGTGCCAGCAGCCTCTTGGTTCAAGAGACCCAGTACTTC. It is translated as CASSLLVQETQYF.

To note about this clone: The junction and the germline gene differ at one end; a read error may be behind it. The chain combines TRBV7-7 with TRBJ2-1; 8 bases fit TRBD2. The CDR3 contains 15 residues. Germline CDR1 is SSHAT and CDR2 is FNYEAQ (reference sequence). The CDR3, as DNA: TGTGCTAGCAGCTTCTCACTAGCGGAACACAATGAGCAGTTCTTC. It yields the protein CASSFSLAEHNEQFF.

This chain joins TRBV23-1 and TRBJ2-7, with 7 bases aligning to TRBD2. TRBV23-1 is assigned to the ORF class and has an uncertain function. After removal of 4 bases from V and 2 bases from J, the junction contained 2 bases not matched to a gene. The CDR3 contains 13 residues. The CDR3 DNA reads as TGCGCCAGCAGTCTCGGGAGGACCTACGAGCAGTACTTC. Amino acids: CASSLGRTYEQYF.

The chain employs TRBV2 and TRBJ2-7, with 10 bases fitting TRBD2. The CDR3 spans 14 residues. Germline V gene sequence: CDR1 SNHLY, CDR2 FYNNEI. V was clipped by 6 bases and J by 0 bases; unmatched bases: 2. CDR3: CASRLAGGSYEQYF. The CDR3 bases are TGTGCCAGCAGGTTAGCGGGAGGCTCCTACGAGCAGTACTTC. The variable domain in full, completed from reference TRBV2 and TRBJ2-7, reads EPEVTQTPSHQVTQMGQEVILRCVPISNHLYFYWYRQILGQKVEFLVSFYNNEISEKSEIFDDQFSVERPDGSNFTLKIRSTKLEDSAMYFCASRLAGGSYEQYFGPGTRLTVT.

The chain has TRBV12-1 and TRBJ2-1; the DNA was not compared with TRBD2, the D call given in the table. TRBV12-1 is a recognized pseudogene. CDR3 length: 19 amino acids. The CDR3 DNA sequence: TGTGCCAGCAGCTTTTCATTGGGACTAGCGGAAAGCTCCTACAATGAGCAGTTCTTC. Translated: CASSFSLGLAESSYNEQFF.

CDR3 sequence (DNA): TGTGCCACCCATAGAAACACAGATACGCAGTATTTT. As protein: CATHRNTDTQYF. The chain carries TRBV28 and TRBJ2-3; D ambiguous. The germline V and J ends were trimmed by 10 bases and 2 bases, with 10 bases remaining between them. The length of the CDR3 is 12 residues. CDR1 MDHEN and CDR2 SYDVKM come from the germline V gene.

This chain links TRBV10-3 with TRBJ2-3; 9 bases are a match to TRBD2. The CDR3 is made up of 13 amino acids. V lost 8 bases to trimming and J lost 1 base; unmatched junction nucleotides: 1. The V gene's germline CDR1 is ENHRY and CDR2 SYGVKD. The CDR3 region has the DNA TGTGCCATCTCTAGCGGGGGCACAGATACGCAGTATTTT. Its translation is CAISSGGTDTQYF.

The chain employs TRBV7-9 and TRBJ2-3; D is perhaps TRBD1 or TRBD2 (5 bases each). CDR1 and CDR2 from the germline V gene are SEHNR and FQNEAQ (reference sequence). Trimming removed 5 bases at V and 0 bases at J, with 15 bases between. The CDR3 has 16 amino acids. CDR3 DNA: TGTGCCAGCAGCCACCTCGGGACCTCTAGCACAGATACGCAGTATTTT. Translated, it gives CASSHLGTSSTDTQYF.

The rearrangement links TRBV20-1 to TRBJ1-2; D is unclear. Germline V gene lookup returns CDR1 DFQATT and CDR2 SNEGSKA (reference sequence). Trimming left V 4 bases short and J 13 bases short, with 16 bases between. The CDR3 has 11 amino acids. The CDR3 region has the DNA TGCAGTGCTATCAGAGTGCCCCCTCTCACCTTC. Translated: CSAIRVPPLTF.

As concerns this clone: Additional DNA sequences in this sample encode the identical CDR3. The CDR3 DNA sequence: TGTGCCTGGAGTCCTAACTATGGCTACACCTTC. This codes for CAWSPNYGYTF. The rearrangement joins TRBV30 to TRBJ1-2; D uncertain. This CDR3 has 11 amino acids. Trimming took off 2 bases at V and 0 bases at J, with 1 base between the two ends. Looked up from germline, CDR1 is GTSNPN and CDR2 is SVGIG (reference sequence).

The CDR3 reads CASSQEFVRGSGNTIYF. The DNA of the CDR3 is TGCGCCAGCAGCCAAGAGTTCGTACGAGGCTCTGGAAACACCATATATTTT. This chain connects TRBV4-3 to TRBJ1-3; the D is unclear. Trimming shortened V by 0 bases and J by 0 bases, and 12 bases separated the two germline ends. Per germline, CDR1 LGHNA and CDR2 YSLEER. CDR3 size: 17 residues.

The chain links TRBV6-1 to TRBJ1-2; unclear D gene. Deletions cut 1 base from V and 2 bases from J, with 11 bases between. CDR3 length equals 15 residues. The germline V gene has CDR1 MNHNS and CDR2 SASEGT. CDR3 nucleotide sequence: TGTGCCAGCAGTGAAGTCCACAGTGGGAACTATGGCTACACCTTC. It codes for CASSEVHSGNYGYTF.

The chain couples TRBV5-5 to TRBJ1-4, with D unclear. V was trimmed by 2 bases and J by 8 bases, leaving 10 bases between them. The CDR3 is 13 residues long. Germline assignment: CDR1 SGHKS and CDR2 YYEKEE (reference sequence). The CDR3 protein is CASSFDVEEKLFF. The CDR3 DNA follows: TGTGCCAGCAGCTTTGATGTGGAGGAAAAACTGTTTTTT.

The chain has TRBV6-5 and TRBJ1-5; maybe TRBD1 (6 bases). Germline loops: CDR1 MNHEY, CDR2 SVGAGI. The CDR3 covers 15 residues. The V and J ends lost 5 bases and 3 bases respectively, with 14 bases between them. The CDR3 is CASSTGQSINQPQHF. As DNA, the CDR3 is TGTGCCAGCAGTACCGGACAGTCAATCAATCAGCCCCAGCATTTT.